A few counts support the clone carrying this TCR beta chain. The antigen is undetermined. Germline V lookup: CDR1 DFQATT, CDR2 SNEGSKA (reference sequence). V shed 6 bases and J shed 8 bases, with 8 bases lying between them. CDR3 length: 10 amino acids. In the PCR, 60 Vbeta and 13 Jbeta primers were used. TCRdb keeps only in-frame clones here, not all; method: immunoSEQ multiplex PCR. The sample lists tens of thousands of clones, roughly 67% occurring once. These data are taken from a study of cytomegalovirus exposure and HLA in healthy donors. Study-wide results and limits: Cytomegalovirus association was listed for approximately 150 TCR beta chains. In an earlier analysis, about 87% or about 30%: the productive usage of most TCR beta V segments.

Sequenced: PBMCs. The TCR was taken from a man aged 50-59 years in good health and CMV-seronegative. The V call is TRBV20-1, the J call TRBJ2-1; D is unresolved. The CDR3 is CSASEDEQFF. The CDR3 DNA follows: TGCAGTGCCTCCGAGGATGAGCAGTTCTTC.